Described below is a single T cell receptor (beta chain) sequence and its context. This sample was taken from a study of control samples from healthy donors and cancer patients. V lost 1 base and J lost 0, with 13 bases in between. CDR1 and CDR2 from the germline V gene are SGHAT and FQNNGV. The CDR3 contains 17 residues. This table comes from immunoSEQ multiplex PCR, and its TCRdb copy is limited to in-frame clones, with some not included. The sample yields 170,000 or so clones, about 91% seen once. The rearrangement joins TRBV11-2 to TRBJ2-1, with a weak D call TRBD1 (6 bases). This TCR derives from a middle-aged woman in good health. Sequencing input: blood. CDR3 amino acids: CASSLVRGGHSYNEQFF. The CDR3 bases are TGTGCCAGCAGCTTAGTTCGAGGGGGACACTCCTACAATGAGCAGTTCTTC.